The subject of this entry is one T cell receptor beta chain. The antigen remains unidentified. The germline V gene encodes CDR1 GTSNPN and CDR2 SVGIG (reference sequence). The CDR3 contains 15 residues. The trim removed 7 bases at V and 3 bases at J, leaving 11 bases unmatched. The data were taken from a study of identical twins. Study-wide points: Invariant T cells like MAIT and iNKT could partly confound the zero-insertion analyses. A lower insertion count was a feature of abundant cord blood beta clonotypes, with no such feature in memory repertoires. Twins' excess sharing was less marked for out-of-frame beta sequences.

Healthy Caucasians made up all donors. Each CDR3 protein gets one entry after TCRdb re-called the 5' RACE reads with MiXCR. The sample contains approximately 220,000 distinct CDR3 sequences, 7.5% of which appear only once. These data were likewise used in another study, on yellow fever vaccine responses in identical twins.

The sequencing sample was made of memory (CD45RO+) T cells sorted from blood. This clonotype originated in a woman under 30 in good health. The chain recombines TRBV30 with TRBJ2-2, with 7 bases matching TRBD2. The CDR3 reads CASRLTGRYTGELFF. The DNA of the CDR3 is TGTGCCTCCCGCCTGACCGGGAGGTACACCGGGGAGCTGTTTTTT.